This entry lists 25 T cell receptor beta chains sequenced from one sample in a study of CD8 T cells in ankylosing spondylitis. From the 5' RACE reads, TCRdb called clonotypes with MiXCR, one entry per CDR3 protein. This repertoire shows some 200,000 distinct CDR3 sequences, more than 25% found once; its top ten account for more than 6.5%. The sample taken for sequencing was blood, either unsorted or a sorted T cell fraction (not recorded which). All receptors derive from a male donor with ankylosing spondylitis or in good health (not recorded which).

This clonotype was counted ten times or more. The chain recombines TRBV5-1 with TRBJ1-1; 7 nucleotides align to TRBD1. There are 16 residues in the CDR3. CDR1 and CDR2 from the germline V gene are SGHRS and YFSETQ. Losses at the gene ends were 2 bases for V and 0 bases for J; bases not matched to a gene: 7. Here the CDR3 DNA reads TGCGCCAGCAGCTTCCCGACAGGGCACATGAACACTGAAGCTTTCTTT. Amino acid sequence: CASSFPTGHMNTEAFF.

This clonotype was counted at least ten times. Mismatch with germline at one junction end may stem from a read error. The V gene is TRBV7-7, the J gene TRBJ2-1; tentatively, D is TRBD1 or TRBD2 (5 bases each). CDR1 and CDR2 from the germline V gene are SSHAT and FNYEAQ (reference sequence). The CDR3 has 14 amino acids. CDR3 residues: CASSLGDGVYEQFF. CDR3 DNA sequence: TGTGCTAGCAGCTTGGGGGACGGAGTTTATGAGCAGTTCTTC.

There are many counts of this clonotype. This sequence joins TRBV20-1 and TRBJ1-5; 8 nucleotides match TRBD1. The germline gives CDR1 DFQATT, CDR2 SNEGSKA (reference sequence). The CDR3 covers 16 residues. J was trimmed by 0 bases and V by 3 bases; bases with no gene match: 7. The CDR3 nucleotides are TGCAGTGCTAGCCGGACAGGGACTTATAGCAATCAGCCCCAGCATTTT. Encoded protein: CSASRTGTYSNQPQHF.

V usage is TRBV6-5 and J usage is TRBJ2-7, with D possibly TRBD1 on 6 matching bases. Trimming pared 0 bases from V and 0 bases from J, leaving 15 bases between. The CDR3 runs 17 residues. Germline-derived CDR1 and CDR2 are MNHEY and SVGAGI. The CDR3 spells CASSYSRRGSFSYEQYF. The CDR3 DNA reads as TGTGCCAGCAGTTACTCCCGAAGGGGGTCCTTCTCCTACGAGCAGTACTTC.

The chain couples TRBV6-5 to TRBJ2-7; D might be TRBD2 (5 bases). CDR3 length equals 15 residues. The germline V and J ends were trimmed by 0 bases and 2 bases, with 11 bases remaining between them. Germline assignment: CDR1 MNHEY and CDR2 SVGAGI. The CDR3 DNA sequence: TGTGCCAGCAGTTACTCGAGGGTAACGGCCTACGAGCAGTACTTC. This codes for CASSYSRVTAYEQYF.

This clonotype was observed many times. The chain is built from TRBV20-1 and TRBJ2-3, with D perhaps TRBD1 (6 bases). Looked up from germline, CDR1 is DFQATT and CDR2 is SNEGSKA (reference sequence). The CDR3 has 16 amino acids. Trimming pared 0 bases from V and 6 bases from J, leaving 19 bases between. This CDR3 reads CSARDSGGLHLDTQYF. Written as DNA, the CDR3 is TGCAGTGCTAGAGATAGTGGGGGCCTTCATCTGGATACGCAGTATTTT.

The chain carries TRBV6-1 and TRBJ2-5; 7 nucleotides align to TRBD1. V lost 7 bases and J lost 4; bases outside the gene matches: 15. This CDR3 has 16 amino acids. Germline V gives CDR1 MNHNS, CDR2 SASEGT. CDR3 nucleotides: TGTGCCAGCATACCAAACCCGGGACAGTTAAGAGAGACCCAGTACTTC. Translation gives CASIPNPGQLRETQYF.

This clonotype appeared many times. The chain carries TRBV5-6 and TRBJ2-4, with TRBD2 identical over 7 bases. This CDR3 spans 13 amino acids. J lost 7 bases, V lost 5 bases, and 6 bases had no gene match. Germline-derived CDR1 and CDR2 are SGHDT and YYEEEE. The CDR3 bases are TGTGCCAGCAGGGAGGGGCGGGGGAACATTCAGTACTTC. Its translation: CASREGRGNIQYF.

The chain is built from TRBV6-5 and TRBJ2-6, with D possibly matching TRBD1 (5 bases). CDR1 and CDR2 (germline): MNHEY, SVGAGI. This CDR3 contains 16 residues. V was shortened by 0 bases and J by 0 bases, with 6 bases between the two germline ends. CDR3 nucleotide sequence: TGTGCCAGCAGTTACTCGACAGCCTCTGGGGCCAACGTCCTGACTTTC. Amino acids: CASSYSTASGANVLTF.

The sample holds many counts of this clonotype. The rearrangement links TRBV11-1 to TRBJ2-5, with 7 bases that match TRBD2. Per the germline V gene, CDR1 is SGHAT and CDR2 is FQDESV (reference sequence). This CDR3 is 16 amino acids long. Trimming took 5 bases from V and 0 from J; bases not matched to a gene: 9. CDR3 nucleotide sequence: TGTGCCAGCAGCAGCCGGGACTACCAGTACCAAGAGACCCAGTACTTC. Translation gives CASSSRDYQYQETQYF.

This chain links TRBV6-6 with TRBJ2-3; D gene ambiguous. Germline assignment: CDR1 MNHNY and CDR2 SVGAGI (reference sequence). Between the trimmed V and J ends, which lost 8 bases and 6 bases, there was a span of 12 bases. The CDR3 runs to 12 residues. CDR3 in amino acids: CASRPKGDTQYF. CDR3 sequence (DNA): TGTGCCAGCCGGCCGAAGGGCGATACGCAGTATTTT.

With regard to this clonotype: A much more abundant neighbour one base away suggests this may be a read error. This sequence joins TRBV13 and TRBJ2-1, with D possibly being TRBD2 (6 bases). Trimming removed 6 bases from V and 2 bases from J, with 23 bases in between. Germline CDR1 PRHDT, CDR2 FYEKMQ (reference sequence). This CDR3 comprises 18 residues. CDR3 region: CASRRRVGGGTPYNEQFF. CDR3 DNA: TGTGCCAGCAGGAGAAGGGTCGGTGGCGGGACCCCCTACAATGAGCAGTTCTTC.

The chain couples TRBV29-1 to TRBJ2-5, with 13 bases identical to TRBD2. The CDR3 covers 14 residues. V shed 4 bases, J shed 4 bases, and the junction held 3 bases outside the gene matches. Germline CDR1 reads SQVTM; CDR2 reads ANQGSEA. Here the CDR3 reads CSVAGLAGRETQYF. The CDR3 region has the DNA TGCAGCGTTGCGGGACTAGCGGGACGAGAGACCCAGTACTTC.

This clonotype has a count of ten or more. The chain joins TRBV29-1 to TRBJ1-4; D ambiguous. V lost 5 bases, J lost 8 bases, and 12 bases lay in between. This CDR3 has 12 amino acids. Germline-derived CDR1 and CDR2 are SQVTM and ANQGSEA. The CDR3 sequence: CSVRTGGEKLFF. CDR3 coding DNA: TGCAGCGTTCGTACGGGAGGCGAAAAACTGTTTTTT.

This clonotype was seen at least ten times. The chain couples TRBV6-1 to TRBJ2-3, with 10 bases identical to TRBD2. With 3 bases clipped from V and 4 bases from J, the junction kept 4 bases outside the gene matches. Germline assignment: CDR1 MNHNS and CDR2 SASEGT. The length of the CDR3 is 15 residues. The CDR3 coding sequence is TGTGCCAGCAGTGATAGCGGGAGGTCCGCAGATACGCAGTATTTT. Translating it yields CASSDSGRSADTQYF.

V is TRBV29-1 and J is TRBJ2-4; TRBD1 aligns across 8 bases. CDR3 length: 17 residues. The germline V gene has CDR1 SQVTM and CDR2 ANQGSEA. J lost 7 bases, V lost 4 bases, and 18 bases had no gene match. The CDR3: CSVGHGGRQGNFNIQYF. As DNA, the CDR3 is TGCAGCGTTGGCCACGGCGGTCGACAGGGGAATTTCAACATTCAGTACTTC.

The V and J genes are TRBV4-1 and TRBJ2-7, with 7 bases identical to TRBD1. Per the germline V gene, CDR1 is MGHRA and CDR2 is YSYEKL. V trimming: 2 bases; J trimming: 3 bases; junction bases outside the gene matches: 4. CDR3 length: 14 amino acids. In DNA form, the CDR3 reads TGCGCCAGCAGCCAACCCCGGACAGGCTACGAGCAGTACTTC. It codes for CASSQPRTGYEQYF.

This clonotype was seen a handful of times. This sequence joins TRBV29-1 and TRBJ1-2, with 9 bases aligning to TRBD1. CDR1 is SQVTM and CDR2 is ANQGSEA in the germline V gene. J was trimmed by 8 bases and V by 8 bases; bases with no gene match: 9. There are 12 residues in the CDR3. The CDR3 bases are TGCAGCTTCGCACAGGGGGCGGTAGGCTACACCTTC. Its protein is CSFAQGAVGYTF. The full variable domain, completed using reference TRBV29-1 and TRBJ1-2, is SAVISQKPSRDICQRGTSLTIQCQVDSQVTMMFWYRQQPGQSLTLIATANQGSEATYESGFVIDKFPISRPNLTFSTLTVSNMSPEDSSIYLCSFAQGAVGYTFGSGTRLTVV.

In its sample, this clonotype was seen many times. The chain recombines TRBV7-6 with TRBJ2-1, with D perhaps TRBD2 (6 bases). V gave up 1 base and J gave up 2 bases, with 9 bases separating them. The CDR3 spans 15 residues. The germline gives CDR1 SGHVS, CDR2 FNYEAQ. The CDR3 sequence is CASSLDLAPYNEQFF. The DNA for the CDR3 is TGTGCCAGCAGCTTAGATCTAGCGCCCTACAATGAGCAGTTCTTC. The variable domain in full, completed from reference TRBV7-6 and TRBJ2-1, reads GAGVSQSPRYKVTKRGQDVALRCDPISGHVSLYWYRQALGQGPEFLTYFNYEAQQDKSGLPNDRFSAERPEGSISTLTIQRTEQRDSAMYRCASSLDLAPYNEQFFGPGTRLTVL.

The genes are TRBV9 and TRBJ2-1, with 7 bases identical to TRBD1. The J segment lost 4 bases and the V segment lost 1 base, leaving 8 bases of the junction unmatched. This CDR3 region has 16 residues. The germline V gene has CDR1 SGDLS and CDR2 YYNGEE. CDR3 region: CASSVSSGQLYNEQFF. CDR3 bases: TGTGCCAGCAGCGTATCCTCGGGACAGCTATACAATGAGCAGTTCTTC. Using reference TRBV9 and TRBJ2-1 for the parts outside the CDR3, the full variable domain is DSGVTQTPKHLITATGQRVTLRCSPRSGDLSVYWYQQSLDQGLQFLIQYYNGEERAKGNILERFSAQQFPDLHSELNLSSLELGDSALYFCASSVSSGQLYNEQFFGPGTRLTVL.

This chain uses TRBV28 with TRBJ2-1; 9 nucleotides agree with TRBD1. The CDR3 consists of 13 residues. Looked up from germline, CDR1 is MDHEN and CDR2 is SYDVKM. The V gene end was trimmed by 10 bases and the J gene end by 4 bases; junction bases not matched to a gene: 5. CDR3 region: CAIQTGGYNEQFF. The CDR3 DNA follows: TGTGCCATCCAGACAGGGGGTTACAATGAGCAGTTCTTC.

Only a few counts were recorded for this clonotype. The gene calls are TRBV20-1 and TRBJ2-7; TRBD2 agrees at 7 bases. V trimming: 6 bases; J trimming: 0 bases; junction bases outside the gene matches: 11. Germline V CDR1 and CDR2: DFQATT, SNEGSKA (reference sequence). The CDR3 runs to 15 residues. The CDR3 bases are TGCAGTGCGCGGGAGACGAAGCTTAGCTCCTACGAGCAGTACTTC. This encodes CSARETKLSSYEQYF.

At least ten counts were recorded for this clonotype. The V call is TRBV29-1, the J call TRBJ1-5; D remains ambiguous. This CDR3 is 13 amino acids long. V gave up 2 bases and J gave up 7 bases, with 12 bases separating them. Germline V CDR1 and CDR2: SQVTM, ANQGSEA. The DNA for the CDR3 is TGCAGCGTTGAAATAGGAGGCAGCCAGCCCCAGCATTTT. It codes for CSVEIGGSQPQHF.

This clonotype was observed a few times. The CDR3: CASSASGYQPQHF. The CDR3 coding sequence is TGTGCCAGCAGTGCGTCAGGGTATCAGCCCCAGCATTTT. V is TRBV6-1 and J is TRBJ1-5, with D tentatively TRBD1 (5 bases). Trimming stripped 4 bases from V and 5 bases from J, with 9 bases between. This CDR3 is 13 amino acids long. CDR1 and CDR2 (germline): MNHNS, SASEGT.

The gene calls are TRBV9 and TRBJ2-1, with 8 bases identical to TRBD2. CDR1 and CDR2 (germline): SGDLS, YYNGEE. V lost 4 bases to trimming and J lost 0 bases; unmatched junction nucleotides: 3. This CDR3 is built from 15 residues. CDR3 sequence: CASSPSGSSYNEQFF. Written as DNA, the CDR3 is TGTGCCAGCAGCCCCAGCGGGAGCTCCTACAATGAGCAGTTCTTC.